This T cell receptor (beta chain) emerged from a study of cytomegalovirus exposure and HLA in healthy donors. Findings of the study overall: Later on, a genetic analysis was performed. It linked a missense variant in DCLRE1C with V- and J-gene trimming of TCR beta. The study found most TCR sequences rare, yet found some public TCRs in many donors.

V was pared by 6 bases and J by 2 bases, with 5 bases of the junction left unmatched. Germline V gene data show CDR1 as MNHEY and CDR2 as SMNVEV (reference sequence). The CDR3 contains 16 residues. The PCR used 60 Vbeta and 13 Jbeta primers. Only in-frame clones appear in the TCRdb table, and some are missing; sequencing was by immunoSEQ multiplex PCR. The data contain some 130,000 clones, 55% to 75% of them singletons. Comment on this clone: Its antigen is undetermined.

The clonotype comes from a human donor in good health. The sequenced sample was PBMCs. This chain links TRBV27 with TRBJ2-1, with TRBD2 matching over 12 bases. Here the CDR3 reads CASSSGLAGPYNEQFF. The CDR3 nucleotides read TGTGCCAGCAGCTCCGGACTAGCGGGACCCTACAATGAGCAGTTCTTC.